The clone carrying this T cell receptor beta chain appeared a single time. What it binds is unknown. Primers: 60 Vbeta forward and 13 Jbeta reverse. Clones were sequenced by immunoSEQ multiplex PCR, and TCRdb holds only the in-frame ones, with some missing. This table holds roughly 170,000 clones, approximately 82% found once. The CDR3 is 15 residues long. Germline V gene data show CDR1 as SGDLS and CDR2 as YYNGEE. The V end lost 0 bases, the J end lost 2 bases, and 11 bases lay between the germline ends. This sample was taken from a study of cytomegalovirus exposure and HLA in healthy donors. Study-wide context: Of all 400 or so donors who were genotyped, about 80% belonged to the Caucasian-associated ancestry cluster. Points from the study as a whole: Previously analyzed data showed that most TCR beta V segments were productive at a frequency of about 87% or about 30%.

The chain uses TRBV9 and TRBJ1-1; D gene ambiguous. This TCR came from a male donor in good health and CMV-seronegative. Sample: PBMCs. This CDR3 reads CASSVVGSFNTEAFF. In nucleotides, the CDR3 is TGTGCCAGCAGCGTAGTAGGGAGTTTTAACACTGAAGCTTTCTTT. The variable domain in full, completed from reference TRBV9 and TRBJ1-1, reads DSGVTQTPKHLITATGQRVTLRCSPRSGDLSVYWYQQSLDQGLQFLIQYYNGEERAKGNILERFSAQQFPDLHSELNLSSLELGDSALYFCASSVVGSFNTEAFFGQGTRLTVV.